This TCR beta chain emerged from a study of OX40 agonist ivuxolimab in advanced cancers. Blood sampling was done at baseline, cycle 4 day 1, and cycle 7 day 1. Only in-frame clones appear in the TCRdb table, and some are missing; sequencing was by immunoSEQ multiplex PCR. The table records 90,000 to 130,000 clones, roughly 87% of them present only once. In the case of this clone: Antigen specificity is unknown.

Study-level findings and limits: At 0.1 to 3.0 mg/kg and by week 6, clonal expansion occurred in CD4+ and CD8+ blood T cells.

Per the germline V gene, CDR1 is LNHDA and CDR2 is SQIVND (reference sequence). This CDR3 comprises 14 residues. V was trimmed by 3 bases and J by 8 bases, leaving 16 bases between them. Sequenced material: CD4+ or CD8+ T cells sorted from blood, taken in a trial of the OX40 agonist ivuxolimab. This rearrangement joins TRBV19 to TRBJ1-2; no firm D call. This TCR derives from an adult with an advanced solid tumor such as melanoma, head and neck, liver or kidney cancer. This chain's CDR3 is CASSIKVNSGGYTF. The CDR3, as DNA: TGTGCCAGTAGTATTAAAGTAAATTCAGGAGGCTACACCTTC. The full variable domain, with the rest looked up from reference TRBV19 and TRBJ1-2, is DGGITQSPKYLFRKEGQNVTLSCEQNLNHDAMYWYRQDPGQGLRLIYYSQIVNDFQKGDIAEGYSVSREKKESFPLTVTSAQKNPTAFYLCASSIKVNSGGYTFGSGTRLTVV.